The clone carrying this T cell receptor beta chain was seen just once. V dropped 3 bases and J dropped 4; count of bases not matched to a gene: 6. The germline V gene encodes CDR1 LNHNV and CDR2 YYDKDF (reference sequence). This CDR3 has 15 amino acids. Original data processing: By means of reference gene primer amplification, nucleated cell counts were estimated. Method: immunoSEQ multiplex PCR; TCRdb's copy keeps in-frame clones and lacks some. The V and J calls and the clone size are those of that table, but D and trimming were determined from the DNA. The table shows about 120,000 clones, with 85% to 90% occurring only once. This sample was taken from a study of blood T cell repertoires in COVID-19. Study background: Acute and convalescent COVID-19 samples came from the United States, Italy and Spain. T cells, B-cell-depleted T cells, or PBMCs provided the cDNA or gDNA that served as material.

Sequencing input: peripheral blood. The chain has TRBV15 and TRBJ1-2; TRBD1 matches at 9 bases. The receptor's source is a woman in her forties or fifties with acute or convalescent COVID-19. The CDR3 here is CATSRGDRVGYGYTF. Written as DNA, the CDR3 is TGTGCCACCAGCAGGGGGGACAGGGTGGGCTATGGCTACACCTTC.